This is a list of T cell receptor beta chains from one sample in a study of post-analysis software for immune sequencing data. TCRdb reanalysed the PCR reads using MiXCR and keeps one entry per CDR3 protein. The table has approximately 730,000 distinct CDR3 sequences, about 45% seen once. Source material: blood. Receptors originate from a girl aged 10-17 years with multiple sclerosis. CDR3s include the opening cysteine and the closing phenylalanine or tryptophan. A D gene is named only where the DNA matches it firmly. Size is stated for part of the rows, as once, few or many counts, or as a class when the clone is expanded.

>NA|TRBV28|TRBD1|TRBJ2-7
CASSLSGQVGHYEQYF
TGTGCCAGCAGCCTTTCCGGACAGGTTGGGCACTACGAGCAGTACTTC
>NA|TRBV20-1|TRBD1|TRBJ2-1
CSAGQGEDTNEQFF
TGCAGTGCCGGACAGGGGGAGGATACAAATGAGCAGTTCTTC
>NA|TRBV6-5|NA|TRBJ1-2
CASSQGPGGYTF
TGTGCCAGCAGCCAGGGCCCGGGTGGCTACACCTTC
>NA|TRBV6-2/TRBV6-3|NA|TRBJ2-7
CASSPGGSLGEQYF
TGTGCCAGCAGCCCCGGTGGGAGTTTGGGCGAGCAGTACTTC
>few|TRBV6-6|NA|TRBJ2-1
CASSHGTRNNEQFF
TGTGCCAGCAGTCATGGGACTCGCAACAATGAGCAGTTCTTC
>NA|TRBV20-1|NA|TRBJ2-7
CSAGRQVEQYF
TGCAGTGCTGGCCGCCAAGTTGAGCAGTACTTC
>NA|TRBV12-3/TRBV12-4|NA|TRBJ2-3
CASSLADRTDTQYF
TGTGCCAGCAGCCTAGCAGATCGCACAGATACGCAGTATTTT
>NA|TRBV29-1|NA|TRBJ1-1
CSVESFAYTEAFF
TGCAGCGTTGAGTCCTTCGCTTACACTGAAGCTTTCTTT
>few|TRBV27|NA|TRBJ2-7
CASSLYGSYEQYF
TGTGCCAGCAGTTTATACGGCTCCTACGAGCAGTACTTC
>NA|TRBV13|TRBD2|TRBJ2-1
CASSAGLVSYNEQFF
TGTGCCAGCAGCGCAGGACTAGTTTCCTACAATGAGCAGTTCTTC
>NA|TRBV5-6|TRBD2|TRBJ2-5
CASSDSGRGQETQYF
TGTGCCAGCAGCGATAGCGGGAGGGGCCAAGAGACCCAGTACTTC
>once|TRBV5-1|TRBD2|TRBJ2-7
CASSFASGSLAYEQYF
TGCGCCAGCAGCTTTGCGAGCGGGAGTCTTGCCTACGAGCAGTACTTC
>many|TRBV12-3/TRBV12-4|NA|TRBJ2-5
CASSLWGETQYF
TGTGCCAGCAGTTTATGGGGGGAGACCCAGTACTTC
>few|TRBV5-1|TRBD2|TRBJ2-3
CATKAGEGTDTQYF
TGCGCCACGAAAGCGGGAGAGGGCACAGATACGCAGTATTTT
>many|TRBV7-2|TRBD1|TRBJ1-2
CASSPSRQGAGYGYTF
TGTGCCAGCAGCCCCTCTAGACAGGGGGCGGGCTATGGCTACACCTTC
>NA|TRBV20-1|TRBD1|TRBJ1-5
CSAGTDYSNQPQHF
TGCAGTGCAGGGACAGATTATAGCAATCAGCCCCAGCATTTT
>NA|TRBV29-1|TRBD1|TRBJ1-1
CSVYKGQSGSEAFF
TGCAGCGTCTATAAGGGACAGAGTGGATCTGAAGCTTTCTTT
>NA|TRBV20-1|NA|TRBJ2-1
CSARKGLENEQFF
TGCAGTGCTAGAAAGGGATTAGAAAATGAGCAGTTCTTC
>NA|TRBV13|NA|TRBJ2-5
CASSLGAAHQETQYF
TGTGCCAGCAGCTTAGGGGCAGCGCACCAAGAGACCCAGTACTTC
>many|TRBV11-2|TRBD2|TRBJ2-7
CASSPLGLAGVEQYF
TGTGCCAGCAGCCCACTGGGACTAGCGGGAGTCGAGCAGTACTTC
>NA|TRBV7-2|NA|TRBJ2-7
CASSARLGRKYEQYF
TGTGCCAGCAGCGCTCGGCTCGGGAGAAAGTACGAGCAGTACTTC
>NA|TRBV7-8|NA|TRBJ2-1
CASSYISVLVSSSYNEQFF
TGTGCCAGCAGCTACATCTCGGTACTCGTTTCGAGCTCCTACAATGAGCAGTTCTTC
>once|TRBV28|NA|TRBJ2-2
CASSLHRLTANTGELFF
TGTGCCAGCAGTCTCCACCGACTAACGGCGAACACCGGGGAGCTGTTTTTT
>NA|TRBV6-5|TRBD1|TRBJ2-5
CASSHERDSQETQYF
TGTGCCAGCAGTCACGAAAGGGACAGCCAAGAGACCCAGTACTTC
>NA|TRBV7-6|NA|TRBJ2-6
CASSPYAGGFSSGANVLTF
TGTGCCAGCAGCCCTTATGCCGGGGGCTTCAGCTCTGGGGCCAACGTCCTGACTTTC
>few|TRBV6-2/TRBV6-3|NA|TRBJ2-1
CASTRRVGEQFF
TGTGCCAGCACTCGAAGGGTTGGGGAGCAGTTCTTC
>NA|TRBV7-2|NA|TRBJ2-1
CASSKLRASGAGDEQFF
TGTGCCAGCAGCAAATTGAGGGCCTCGGGGGCGGGAGATGAGCAGTTCTTC
>NA|TRBV10-3|TRBD1|TRBJ1-1
CAIRRTGWNTEAFF
TGTGCCATCAGGAGGACAGGGTGGAACACTGAAGCTTTCTTT
>many|TRBV7-9|TRBD2|TRBJ2-7
CASSQGLAGLYEQYF
TGTGCCAGCAGCCAGGGACTAGCGGGGCTCTACGAGCAGTACTTC
>NA|TRBV7-8|NA|TRBJ2-5
CASSSRSGLETQYF
TGTGCCAGCAGCTCCCGAAGTGGTTTAGAGACCCAGTACTTC
>NA|TRBV6-1|NA|TRBJ2-3
CASSEFLSQAGSTDTQYF
TGTGCCAGCAGTGAATTTTTATCCCAGGCAGGGTCCACAGATACGCAGTATTTT
>few|TRBV11-2|NA|TRBJ2-2
CASSLELMTGELFF
TGTGCCAGCAGCTTAGAGCTTATGACCGGGGAGCTGTTTTTT
>few|TRBV7-7|TRBD2|TRBJ2-1
CASSSGLNNEQFF
TGTGCTAGCAGCTCGGGACTAAACAATGAGCAGTTCTTC
>few|TRBV7-6|TRBD2|TRBJ2-7
CASSRDVGGSYEQYF
TGTGCCAGCAGCCGGGACGTGGGCGGGAGCTACGAGCAGTACTTC
>few|TRBV5-1|TRBD1|TRBJ1-6
CASSSGTGTFLSPLHF
TGCGCCAGCAGCTCCGGGACAGGGACCTTCCTTTCACCCCTCCACTTT
>NA|TRBV28|TRBD1|TRBJ2-5
CASGSRQGYQETQYF
TGTGCCAGCGGGTCGAGACAGGGGTATCAAGAGACCCAGTACTTC
>few|TRBV20-1|TRBD2|TRBJ2-1
CSARDLAGYTYNEQFF
TGCAGTGCTAGAGACCTAGCGGGCTACACATACAATGAGCAGTTCTTC
>once|TRBV29-1|NA|TRBJ1-2
CSVELSWKGYTF
TGCAGCGTTGAATTATCTTGGAAAGGCTACACCTTC
>NA|TRBV12-3/TRBV12-4|TRBD1|TRBJ1-5
CASSLTGGRNQPQHF
TGTGCCAGCAGTTTAACAGGGGGTCGCAATCAGCCCCAGCATTTT
>NA|TRBV9|TRBD2|TRBJ2-3
CASEPGLETDTQYF
TGTGCCAGCGAACCGGGACTAGAAACAGATACGCAGTATTTT
>NA|TRBV28|TRBD1|TRBJ2-7
CASTYRGTSSYEQYF
TGTGCCAGCACCTACAGGGGTACCAGCTCCTACGAGCAGTACTTC
>once|TRBV9|NA|TRBJ1-4
CASSVIGAIGEKLFF
TGTGCCAGCAGCGTAATAGGGGCAATCGGTGAAAAGCTGTTTTTT
>NA|TRBV29-1|NA|TRBJ2-3
CSVPGTSAPYAQYF
TGCAGCGTCCCCGGGACCTCCGCCCCATACGCGCAGTATTTT
>NA|TRBV7-9|TRBD2|TRBJ2-1
CASSLGTTSGRAREQFF
TGTGCCAGCAGCTTAGGGACTACTAGCGGGAGGGCCCGGGAGCAGTTCTTC
>few|TRBV9|NA|TRBJ2-6
CASSIKGANVLTF
TGTGCCAGCAGCATAAAAGGGGCCAACGTCCTGACTTTC
>NA|TRBV12-3/TRBV12-4|NA|TRBJ1-6
CASRPGGRERIESPLHF
TGTGCCAGCAGACCTGGAGGGAGGGAAAGGATTGAATCACCCCTCCACTTT
>NA|TRBV7-9|TRBD1|TRBJ2-7
CASSSGQGIYEQYF
TGTGCCAGCAGCTCCGGACAGGGTATCTACGAGCAGTACTTC
>few|TRBV9|NA|TRBJ2-3
CASSTRQVTGTDTQYF
TGTGCCAGCAGCACAAGACAGGTTACAGGCACAGATACGCAGTATTTT
>once|TRBV11-2|TRBD1|TRBJ1-1
CASSFRDRGVLGNTEAFF
TGTGCCAGCAGCTTCCGGGACAGGGGGGTACTGGGGAACACTGAAGCTTTCTTT
>NA|TRBV9|TRBD2|TRBJ2-3
CASSGPLTSPTDTQYF
TGTGCCAGCAGCGGCCCTCTGACTAGCCCCACAGATACGCAGTATTTT
>NA|TRBV20-1|NA|TRBJ2-1
CSASPSGDEQFF
TGCAGTGCTTCCCCCAGCGGCGATGAGCAGTTCTTC
>NA|TRBV27|NA|TRBJ2-5
CASSFGATYNEQYF
TGTGCCAGCAGTTTTGGAGCGACCTACAATGAGCAGTACTTC
>NA|TRBV6-5|NA|TRBJ1-2
CASSPQGFGGGYTF
TGTGCCAGCAGTCCACAGGGTTTCGGCGGTGGCTACACCTTC
>few|TRBV20-1|TRBD2|TRBJ2-4
CSARTSGNSNIQYF
TGCAGTGCAAGGACTAGCGGGAATAGTAACATTCAGTACTTC
>NA|TRBV20-1|NA|TRBJ2-3
CSARGPRGLSSTDTQYF
TGCAGTGCTAGAGGCCCCAGAGGGCTATCTAGCACAGATACGCAGTATTTT
>few|TRBV29-1|NA|TRBJ2-7
CSVDNGPYEQYF
TGCAGCGTTGATAATGGACCCTACGAGCAGTACTTC